Following are 16 T cell receptor beta chains from one sample sequenced in a study of T cell repertoires in cytomegalovirus infection. TCRdb recomputed calls from the reads with MiXCR, one row per CDR3 protein. The sample carries approximately 600,000 distinct CDR3 sequences, under 45% recorded once. No antigen is known for these receptors. This sample comprised cultured PBMCs, obtained from culture after CMV antigen stimulation. All receptors come from a human donor in good health (CMV status not recorded). Some clones in this sample may be carry-over from other donors' samples.

This clonotype was seen at least ten times. V is TRBV7-2 and J is TRBJ2-3, with 11 bases that match TRBD1. This CDR3 is 13 amino acids long. After removal of 7 bases from V and 4 bases from J, the junction contained 1 base not matched to a gene. The V gene's germline CDR1 is SGHTA and CDR2 FQGNSA. The CDR3 loop reads CASKGQGADTQYF. The DNA for the CDR3 is TGTGCCAGCAAGGGACAGGGGGCAGATACGCAGTATTTT. Supplemented by reference TRBV7-2 and TRBJ2-3, the full variable domain reads GAGVSQSPSNKVTEKGKDVELRCDPISGHTALYWYRQSLGQGLEFLIYFQGNSAPDKSGLPSDRFSAERTGGSVSTLTIQRTQQEDSAVYLCASKGQGADTQYFGPGTRLTVL.

The V gene is TRBV10-3, the J gene TRBJ1-2; the match to TRBD1 covers 7 bases. The V gene end was trimmed by 7 bases and the J gene end by 6 bases; junction bases not matched to a gene: 11. Germline lookup yields CDR1 ENHRY and CDR2 SYGVKD. The CDR3 totals 14 residues. CDR3 nucleotide sequence: TGTGCCATCACCCAAACCCGGGACAGCGATGGCTACACCTTC. Its protein product is CAITQTRDSDGYTF.

This clonotype was picked up a small number of times. This chain connects TRBV7-2 to TRBJ1-2, with 9 bases aligning to TRBD1. Germline CDR1 SGHTA, CDR2 FQGNSA. Trimming took 4 bases from V and 7 from J; bases not matched to a gene: 7. This CDR3 contains 14 residues. The chain's CDR3 is CASSSRQGVGGYTF. The CDR3 nucleotides are TGTGCCAGCAGCTCCCGACAGGGGGTAGGTGGCTACACCTTC.

CDR3 loop: CASSLSHQDTQYF. The CDR3 bases are TGTGCCAGCAGCTTATCCCACCAGGATACGCAGTATTTT. The genes are TRBV7-2 and TRBJ2-3, with D unclear. The V end lost 2 bases, the J end lost 6 bases, and 9 bases lay between the germline ends. The V gene's germline CDR1 is SGHTA and CDR2 FQGNSA. The CDR3 sequence is 13 residues long.

The chain recombines TRBV29-1 with TRBJ2-3; D is possibly TRBD2 (6 bases). The CDR3 is 11 amino acids. Germline V gene data show CDR1 as SQVTM and CDR2 as ANQGSEA. The ends were cut back, 8 bases at V and 6 bases at J, with 12 bases in the middle. The CDR3 reads CSSRRADTQYF. The CDR3 nucleotides read TGCAGCTCCCGGAGGGCGGATACGCAGTATTTT.

The chain carries TRBV29-1 and TRBJ1-1; D is uncertain. The V end lost 1 base, the J end lost 6 bases, and 3 bases lay between the germline ends. This CDR3 is built from 10 residues. The germline V gene encodes CDR1 SQVTM and CDR2 ANQGSEA. Here the CDR3 DNA reads TGCAGCGTTGAAGGTCCTGAAGCTTTCTTT. Encoded protein: CSVEGPEAFF.

This clonotype was seen a few times. The V call is TRBV12-3 or TRBV12-4, the J call TRBJ1-6, with TRBD1 identical over 8 bases. V gave up 5 bases and J gave up 9 bases; unmatched junction bases: 6. The CDR3 is made up of 14 amino acids. CDR3 bases: TGTGCCAGCAGTCGGACAGGGTTAGGTTCACCCCTCCACTTT. It translates to CASSRTGLGSPLHF.

The chain uses TRBV10-3 and TRBJ2-2, with 8 positions matching TRBD2. The length of the CDR3 is 14 residues. Unmatched junction bases numbered 5, after V lost 4 bases and J lost 7 bases. Germline CDR1 and CDR2: ENHRY and SYGVKD. CDR3 DNA: TGTGCCATCAGTGGATACGGGGGGGGCGGGGAGCTGTTTTTT. Protein product: CAISGYGGGGELFF.

The V and J genes are TRBV19 and TRBJ1-2; D gene ambiguous. The germline CDR1 and CDR2 sequences are LNHDA and SQIVND (reference sequence). The CDR3 is 11 amino acids. V was clipped by 3 bases and J by 4 bases, with 3 bases between them. The CDR3 DNA reads as TGTGCCAGTAGTATCGGCTATGGCTACACCTTC. Translation: CASSIGYGYTF. Using reference TRBV19 and TRBJ1-2 for the parts outside the CDR3, the full variable domain is DGGITQSPKYLFRKEGQNVTLSCEQNLNHDAMYWYRQDPGQGLRLIYYSQIVNDFQKGDIAEGYSVSREKKESFPLTVTSAQKNPTAFYLCASSIGYGYTFGSGTRLTVV.

This clonotype was found a few times. This sequence joins TRBV7-2 and TRBJ1-2; no definite D call. V shed 2 bases and J shed 8 bases, with 18 bases lying between them. Germline V lookup: CDR1 SGHTA, CDR2 FQGNSA. This CDR3 is built from 15 residues. CDR3 amino acids: CASSLKAGSPGGYTF. CDR3 sequence (DNA): TGTGCCAGCAGCTTAAAGGCTGGGTCTCCGGGGGGCTACACCTTC.

CDR3 amino acids: CASSYGAGSIYNEQFF. The CDR3 DNA reads TGTGCCAGCAGTTATGGAGCGGGAAGTATTTACAATGAGCAGTTCTTC. The chain carries TRBV6-5 and TRBJ2-1; 7 nucleotides line up with TRBD2. The trim removed 3 bases at V and 4 bases at J, leaving 9 bases unmatched. From germline, CDR1 is MNHEY and CDR2 SVGAGI. The CDR3 runs 16 residues.

The chain has TRBV12-3 or TRBV12-4 and TRBJ1-4; a possible D gene is TRBD1 (5 bases). Trimming stripped 6 bases from V and 5 bases from J, with 16 bases between. The CDR3 totals 15 residues. DNA of the CDR3: TGTGCCAGCAGCGTGTTGATGTGGGGGAATGAAAAACTGTTTTTT. It yields the protein CASSVLMWGNEKLFF.

This clonotype was observed a handful of times. The genes are TRBV7-9 and TRBJ2-2; D unclear. The CDR3 sequence is 12 residues long. V was cut by 5 bases and J by 7 bases, with 8 bases left in between. Germline loops: CDR1 SEHNR, CDR2 FQNEAQ (reference sequence). Here the CDR3 reads CASSPGYGELFF. DNA of the CDR3: TGTGCCAGCAGCCCCGGGTACGGGGAGCTGTTTTTT.

V usage is TRBV27 and J usage is TRBJ1-4, with D perhaps matching TRBD1 (5 bases). Trimming took off 2 bases at V and 4 bases at J, with 11 bases between the two ends. The CDR3 sequence is 15 residues long. Germline V gene sequence: CDR1 MNHEY, CDR2 SMNVEV (reference sequence). The CDR3 region is CASSLVPGGNEKLFF. CDR3 DNA: TGTGCCAGCAGTTTAGTCCCGGGGGGTAATGAAAAACTGTTTTTT.

This clonotype showed up just a few times. This rearrangement joins TRBV7-6 to TRBJ1-6; no clear D gene. This CDR3 contains 16 residues. Germline V CDR1 and CDR2: SGHVS, FNYEAQ. The ends were cut back, 5 bases at V and 9 bases at J, with 20 bases in the middle. DNA of the CDR3: TGTGCCAGCAGCCACCAGATTTCAGGAATAGGTTCACCCCTCCACTTT. As protein: CASSHQISGIGSPLHF.

Notes on this clonotype: One end of the junction fails to match germline, which may point to a read error. The rearrangement links TRBV7-9 to TRBJ2-1; 7 nucleotides match TRBD2. The CDR3 runs 14 residues. Germline lookup yields CDR1 SEHNR and CDR2 FQNEAQ (reference sequence). The CDR3 region has the DNA TGTGCCAGCAGCTTGACTAGCACCGAGGGGTTTGAGGCTTTC. Encoded protein: CASSLTSTEGFEAF.